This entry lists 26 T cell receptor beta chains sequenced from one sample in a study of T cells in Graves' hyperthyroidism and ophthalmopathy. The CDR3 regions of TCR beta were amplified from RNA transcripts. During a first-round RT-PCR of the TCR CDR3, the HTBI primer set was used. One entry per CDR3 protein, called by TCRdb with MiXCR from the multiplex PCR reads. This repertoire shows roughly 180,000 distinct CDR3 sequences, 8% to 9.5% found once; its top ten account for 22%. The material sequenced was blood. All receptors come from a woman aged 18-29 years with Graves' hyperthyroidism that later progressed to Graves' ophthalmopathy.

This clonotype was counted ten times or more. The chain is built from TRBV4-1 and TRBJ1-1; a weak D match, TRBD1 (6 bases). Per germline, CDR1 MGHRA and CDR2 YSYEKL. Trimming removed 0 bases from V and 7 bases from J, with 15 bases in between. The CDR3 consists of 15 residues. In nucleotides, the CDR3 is TGCGCCAGCAGCCAAGAACTGGGACACCCAGGTGAAGCTTTCTTT. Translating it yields CASSQELGHPGEAFF.

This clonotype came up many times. The CDR3 nucleotides read TGTGCCAGCAGTGATTTTTGGGACAGGCTCGATGAAAAACTGTTTTTT. It encodes CASSDFWDRLDEKLFF. The J gene is TRBJ1-4, the V gene TRBV2, with 8 bases lining up with TRBD1. J gave up 6 bases and V 3 bases, and 9 bases lay outside the gene matches. Looked up from germline, CDR1 is SNHLY and CDR2 is FYNNEI. The CDR3 sequence is 16 residues long.

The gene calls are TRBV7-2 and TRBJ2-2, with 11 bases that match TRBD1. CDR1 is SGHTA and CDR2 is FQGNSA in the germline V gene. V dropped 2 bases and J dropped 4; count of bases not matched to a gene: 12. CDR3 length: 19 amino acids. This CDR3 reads CASSLRGQGGGRVTGELFF. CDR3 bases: TGTGCCAGCAGCTTAAGGGGACAGGGGGGCGGGCGGGTCACCGGGGAGCTGTTTTTT.

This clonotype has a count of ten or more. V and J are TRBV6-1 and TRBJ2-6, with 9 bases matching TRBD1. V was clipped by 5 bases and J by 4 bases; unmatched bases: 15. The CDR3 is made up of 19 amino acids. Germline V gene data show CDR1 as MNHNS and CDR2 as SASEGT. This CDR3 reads CASSTTPRTGVEGANVLTF. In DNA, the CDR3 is TGTGCCAGCAGTACGACCCCCAGGACAGGGGTGGAAGGGGCCAACGTCCTGACTTTC.

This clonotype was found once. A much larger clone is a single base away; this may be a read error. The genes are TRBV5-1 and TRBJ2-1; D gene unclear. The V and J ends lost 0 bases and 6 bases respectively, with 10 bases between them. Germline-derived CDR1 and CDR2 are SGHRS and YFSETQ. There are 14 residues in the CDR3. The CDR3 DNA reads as TGCGCCAGCAGCTTGGGGATCAAGATCAATGAGCAGTTCTTC. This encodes CASSLGIKINEQFF.

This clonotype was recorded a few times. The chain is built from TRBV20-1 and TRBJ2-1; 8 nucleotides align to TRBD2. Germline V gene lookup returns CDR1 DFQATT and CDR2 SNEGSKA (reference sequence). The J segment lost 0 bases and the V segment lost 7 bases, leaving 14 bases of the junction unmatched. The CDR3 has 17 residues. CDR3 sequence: CSVRSQRGFSSYNEQFF. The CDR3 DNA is TGCAGTGTTCGGTCCCAGCGGGGGTTTAGCTCCTACAATGAGCAGTTCTTC.

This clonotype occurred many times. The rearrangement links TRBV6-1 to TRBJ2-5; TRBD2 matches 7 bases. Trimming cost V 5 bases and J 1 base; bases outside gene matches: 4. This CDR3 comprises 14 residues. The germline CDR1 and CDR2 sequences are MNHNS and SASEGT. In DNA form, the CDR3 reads TGTGCCAGCAGTCAGGGCGGGAGCCAAGAGACCCAGTACTTC. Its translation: CASSQGGSQETQYF.

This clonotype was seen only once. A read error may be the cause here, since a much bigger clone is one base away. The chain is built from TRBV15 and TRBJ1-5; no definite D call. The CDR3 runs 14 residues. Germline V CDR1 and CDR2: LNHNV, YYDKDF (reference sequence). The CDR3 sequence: CTTSYDNSNQPQHF. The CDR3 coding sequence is TGTACCACCAGCTACGACAATAGCAATCAGCCCCAGCATTTT.

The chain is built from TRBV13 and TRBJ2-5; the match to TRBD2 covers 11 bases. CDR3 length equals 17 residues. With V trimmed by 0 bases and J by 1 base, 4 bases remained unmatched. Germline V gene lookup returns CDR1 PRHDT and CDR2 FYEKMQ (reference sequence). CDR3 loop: CASSLGPGLAAQETQYF. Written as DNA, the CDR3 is TGTGCCAGCAGCTTAGGACCGGGACTAGCGGCCCAAGAGACCCAGTACTTC.

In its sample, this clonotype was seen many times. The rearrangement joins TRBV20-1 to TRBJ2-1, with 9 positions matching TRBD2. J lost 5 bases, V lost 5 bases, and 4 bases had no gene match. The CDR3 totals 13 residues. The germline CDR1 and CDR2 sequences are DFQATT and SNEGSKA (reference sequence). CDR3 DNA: TGCAGTGCTGTGGGACTAGCTAACAATGAGCAGTTCTTC. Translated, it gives CSAVGLANNEQFF.

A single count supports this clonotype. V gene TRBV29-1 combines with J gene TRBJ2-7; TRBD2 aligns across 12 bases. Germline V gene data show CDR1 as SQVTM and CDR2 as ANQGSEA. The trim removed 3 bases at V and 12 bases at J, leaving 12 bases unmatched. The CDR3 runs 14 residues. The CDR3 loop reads CSVDLGLAGFGLYF. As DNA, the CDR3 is TGCAGCGTTGATCTTGGACTAGCGGGGTTCGGGCTGTACTTC.

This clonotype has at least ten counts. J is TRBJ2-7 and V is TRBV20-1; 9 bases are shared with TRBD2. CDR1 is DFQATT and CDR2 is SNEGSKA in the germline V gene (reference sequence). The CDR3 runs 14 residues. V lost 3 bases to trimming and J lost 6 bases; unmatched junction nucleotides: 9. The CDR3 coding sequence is TGCAGTGCTAGTGTAGGCGGGAGGGTGACCGAGCAGTACTTC. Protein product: CSASVGGRVTEQYF.

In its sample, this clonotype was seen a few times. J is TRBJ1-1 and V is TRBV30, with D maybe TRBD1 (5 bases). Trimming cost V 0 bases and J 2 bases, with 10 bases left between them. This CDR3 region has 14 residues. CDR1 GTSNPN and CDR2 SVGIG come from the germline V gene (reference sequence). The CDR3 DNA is TGTGCCTGGAGTGTATACAGGCCCAACACTGAAGCTTTCTTT. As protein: CAWSVYRPNTEAFF.

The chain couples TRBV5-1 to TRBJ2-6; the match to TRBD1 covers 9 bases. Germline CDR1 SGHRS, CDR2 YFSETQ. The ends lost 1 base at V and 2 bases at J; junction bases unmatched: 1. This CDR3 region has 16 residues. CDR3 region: CASSLTGGPGANVLTF. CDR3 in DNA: TGCGCCAGCAGCTTGACAGGGGGCCCTGGGGCCAACGTCCTGACTTTC.

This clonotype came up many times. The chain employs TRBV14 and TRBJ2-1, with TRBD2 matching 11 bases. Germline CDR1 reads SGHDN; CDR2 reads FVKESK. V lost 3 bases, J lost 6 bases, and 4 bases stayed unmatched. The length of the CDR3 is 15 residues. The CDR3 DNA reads TGTGCCAGCAGCCAGGGACTAGCGGTGCGCAATGAGCAGTTCTTC. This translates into CASSQGLAVRNEQFF.

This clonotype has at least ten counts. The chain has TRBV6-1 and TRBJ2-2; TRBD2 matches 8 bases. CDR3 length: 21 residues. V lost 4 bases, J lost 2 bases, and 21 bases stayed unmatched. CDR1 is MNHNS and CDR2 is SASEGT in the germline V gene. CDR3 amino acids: CASSVTLALVGREDNTGELFF. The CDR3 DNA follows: TGTGCCAGCAGTGTAACTCTCGCCCTTGTGGGGCGGGAGGACAACACCGGGGAGCTGTTTTTT.

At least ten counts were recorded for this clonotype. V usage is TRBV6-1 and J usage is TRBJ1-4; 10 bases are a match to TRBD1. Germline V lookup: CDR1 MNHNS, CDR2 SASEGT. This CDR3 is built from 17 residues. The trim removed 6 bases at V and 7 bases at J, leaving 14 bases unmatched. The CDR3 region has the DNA TGTGCCAGCAGAAGCCGAATTGACAGGGGGCGCGGTGAAAAACTGTTTTTT. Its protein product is CASRSRIDRGRGEKLFF.

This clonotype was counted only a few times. Written as DNA, the CDR3 is TGTGCCAGCAGCAACCGGCACGCTGACTATGGCTACACCTTC. Protein sequence: CASSNRHADYGYTF. V usage is TRBV5-4 and J usage is TRBJ1-2; no clear D. CDR1 and CDR2 (germline): SGHNT, YYREEE (reference sequence). V was trimmed by 4 bases and J by 3 bases, leaving 13 bases between them. The CDR3 contains 14 residues.

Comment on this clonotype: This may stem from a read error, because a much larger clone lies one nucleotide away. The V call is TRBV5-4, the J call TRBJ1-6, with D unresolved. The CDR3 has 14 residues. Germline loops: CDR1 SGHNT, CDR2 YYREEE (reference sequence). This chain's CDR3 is CARSSGTYNSPLHF. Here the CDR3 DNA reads TGTGCCAGGAGCTCCGGGACCTATAATTCACCCCTCCACTTT.

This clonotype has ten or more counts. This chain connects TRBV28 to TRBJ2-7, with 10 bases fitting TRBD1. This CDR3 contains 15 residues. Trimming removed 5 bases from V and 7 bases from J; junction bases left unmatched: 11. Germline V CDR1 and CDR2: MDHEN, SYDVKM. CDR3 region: CASSVPGQGQGEQYF. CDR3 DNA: TGTGCCAGCAGTGTCCCGGGACAGGGGCAAGGGGAGCAGTACTTC.

DNA for the CDR3: TGTGCCAGTAGTAAACCTCCCGGGGGGGCGCTCCGATACAATGAGCAGTTCTTC. Translating it yields CASSKPPGGALRYNEQFF. The chain carries TRBV19 and TRBJ2-1; 8 bases fit TRBD2. Germline CDR1 is LNHDA and CDR2 is SQIVND (reference sequence). CDR3 length equals 18 residues. With V trimmed by 4 bases and J by 4 bases, 15 bases remained unmatched.

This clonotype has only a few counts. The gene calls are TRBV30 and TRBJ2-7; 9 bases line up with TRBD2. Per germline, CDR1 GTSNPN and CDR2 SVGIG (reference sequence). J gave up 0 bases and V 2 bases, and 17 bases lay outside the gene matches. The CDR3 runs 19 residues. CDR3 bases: TGTGCCTGGAGTAGCTGGCTAGCGGGGCTCTTCTGTCCCTCCTACGAGCAGTACTTC. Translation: CAWSSWLAGLFCPSYEQYF.

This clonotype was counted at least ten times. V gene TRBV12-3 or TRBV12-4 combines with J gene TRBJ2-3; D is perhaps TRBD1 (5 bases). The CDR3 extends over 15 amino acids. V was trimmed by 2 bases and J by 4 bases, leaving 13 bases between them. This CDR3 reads CASSLTGGRADTQYF. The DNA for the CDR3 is TGTGCCAGCAGTTTAACAGGCGGAAGGGCAGATACGCAGTATTTT.

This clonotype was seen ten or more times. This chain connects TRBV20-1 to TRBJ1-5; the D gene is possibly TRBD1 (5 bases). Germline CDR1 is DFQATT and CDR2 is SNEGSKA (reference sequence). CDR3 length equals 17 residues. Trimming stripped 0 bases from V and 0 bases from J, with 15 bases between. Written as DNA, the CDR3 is TGCAGTGCTAGAGATCCAAGGGGCGCGGATAGCAATCAGCCCCAGCATTTT. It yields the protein CSARDPRGADSNQPQHF.

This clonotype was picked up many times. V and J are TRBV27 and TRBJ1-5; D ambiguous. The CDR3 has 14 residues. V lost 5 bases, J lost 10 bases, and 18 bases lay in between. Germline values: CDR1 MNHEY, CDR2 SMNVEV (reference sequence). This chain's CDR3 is CASSSKNDKRPQHF. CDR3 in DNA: TGTGCCAGCAGTAGCAAGAACGACAAACGTCCCCAGCATTTT.

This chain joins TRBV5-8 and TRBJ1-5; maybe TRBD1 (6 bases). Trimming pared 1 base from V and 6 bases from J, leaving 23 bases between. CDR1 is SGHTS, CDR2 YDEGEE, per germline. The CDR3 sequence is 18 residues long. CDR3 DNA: TGTGCCAGCAGCTTGTTTTTTAGTTCCAGGGGAGTTAGTCAGCCCCAGCATTTT. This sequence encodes CASSLFFSSRGVSQPQHF.